A selection of T cell receptor beta chains follows, all from one sample in a study of shared clonotypes between healthy human individuals. The data were produced by immunoSEQ multiplex PCR, yet TCRdb's version contains in-frame clones alone and is incomplete. The sample comprises around 2.5 million clones, roughly 93% of which are singletons, and 0.35% to 0.45% rests with the top ten. What was sequenced was naive CD4+ T cells from PBMCs. Every receptor here comes from a man aged 18 to 29 in good health. Some clones in this sample may be carry-over from other donors' samples. CDR3s include the opening cysteine and the closing phenylalanine or tryptophan.

j_call	v_call	cdr3_aa
TRBJ2-7	TRBV19	CASSMLSGDPYEQYF
TRBJ1-4	TRBV7-9	CASSLALIQGKIGNEKLFF
TRBJ1-4	TRBV28	CASSFGTVGGKLFF
TRBJ1-1	TRBV7-2	CASSPGRGKVTEAFF
TRBJ1-1	TRBV7-9	CASSRQGATRMNTEAFF
TRBJ1-2	TRBV29-1	CSAGIPGTGTPGYTF
TRBJ2-7	TRBV7-3	CASSPTGLAYEQYF
TRBJ2-1	TRBV28	CASSSHGRGSGEQFF
TRBJ2-3	TRBV20-1	CSAEYRAAQYF
TRBJ1-2	TRBV2	CASSEGRRGNYGYTF
TRBJ2-7	TRBV28	CASSLAGDRSYEQYF
TRBJ2-3	TRBV9	CASSLGTGLTDTQYF
TRBJ1-1	TRBV19	CASSYRGGDTEAFF
TRBJ2-3	TRBV4-2	CASRFEGADTQYF
TRBJ1-2	TRBV4-3	CASSQEDQGFHGYTF
TRBJ2-4	TRBV23-1	CASSQSTGGARGPTKNIQYF
TRBJ2-7	TRBV5-5	CASSEFGTSTYEQYF